This T cell receptor beta chain emerged from a study of T cell clonotyping in hematopoietic cell transplantation. Notes on the study in general: Pathologically expanded recipient clonotypes increased progressively from day 30 to day 180 as diversity fell. Cells were unsorted, so CD4 and CD8 contributions were not separated. Higher Inverse Simpson Index values in graft donor and pretransplant recipient predicted broader posttransplant TCR diversity. Few recipient clonotypes overlapped donors; over 95% were de novo at given depth.

As regards this clone: Its cognate antigen is unknown.

Profiling relied on immunoSEQ multiplex PCR, and the TCRdb table lists in-frame clones only, not all of them. The table lists 27,000 or so clones, roughly 95% of them singletons. Germline loops: CDR1 KGHSH, CDR2 LQKENI. Deletions cut 0 bases from V and 2 bases from J, with 8 bases between. The CDR3 consists of 15 residues. Sequencing was done on a sample of peripheral blood mononuclear cells. The chain is built from TRBV18 and TRBJ2-1; D is undetermined. The source is a man aged 50 to 59 in good health. Some clones in this sample may be carry-over from other donors' samples. The CDR3 here is CASSPPRGTYNEQFF. As DNA, the CDR3 is TGTGCCAGCTCACCACCGCGCGGCACCTACAATGAGCAGTTCTTC.